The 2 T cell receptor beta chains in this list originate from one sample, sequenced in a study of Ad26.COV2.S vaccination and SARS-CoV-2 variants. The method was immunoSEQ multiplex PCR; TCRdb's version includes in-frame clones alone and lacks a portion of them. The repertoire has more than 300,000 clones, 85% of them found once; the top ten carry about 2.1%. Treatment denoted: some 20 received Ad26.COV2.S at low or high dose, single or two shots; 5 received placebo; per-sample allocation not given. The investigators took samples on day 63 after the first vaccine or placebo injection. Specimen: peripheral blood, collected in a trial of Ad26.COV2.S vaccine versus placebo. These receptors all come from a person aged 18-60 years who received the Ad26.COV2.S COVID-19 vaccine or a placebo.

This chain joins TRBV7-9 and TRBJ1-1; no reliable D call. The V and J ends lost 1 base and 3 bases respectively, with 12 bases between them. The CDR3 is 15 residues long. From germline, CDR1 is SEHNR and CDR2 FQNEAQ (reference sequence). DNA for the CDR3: TGTGCCAGCAGCTTAGGAGGCAGGCCAGACACTGAAGCTTTCTTT. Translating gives CASSLGGRPDTEAFF.

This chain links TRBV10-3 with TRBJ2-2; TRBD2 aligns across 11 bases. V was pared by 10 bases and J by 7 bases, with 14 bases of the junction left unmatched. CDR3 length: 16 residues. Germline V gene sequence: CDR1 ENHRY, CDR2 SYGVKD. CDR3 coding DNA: TGTGCCACCAAGGGGATTACTAGCGGGGGCATCGGGGAGCTGTTTTTT. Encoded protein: CATKGITSGGIGELFF.